This record looks at one T cell receptor beta chain sequence and its context. Its target is unknown. The CDR3 is 13 residues long. The germline V and J ends were trimmed by 2 bases and 2 bases, with 6 bases remaining between them. The assay was immunoSEQ multiplex PCR, and TCRdb's table has in-frame clones only and misses some. There are about 180,000 clones in the sample; around 90% occur only once, and under 14% lies in the top ten. This sample was included in a study of T cell responses to AZD1222 COVID-19 vaccine. General study findings and limits: Baseline antibody screening turned up just 6 or 7 seropositive AZD1222 recipients. Along spike, vaccine-associated CD4 TCRs were found throughout, with dominance at 160-218 and 743-854. Increased Spike-specific TCR breadth and depth were observed after two AZD1222 doses. Clonal diversity was possibly underestimated, and the donors were mostly white British, with more females.

The chain joins TRBV12-3 or TRBV12-4 to TRBJ1-2; D ambiguous. The source material was peripheral blood, sampled 28 days after the second AZD1222 dose. The sequence was obtained from an adult who received the AZD1222 COVID-19 vaccine. For the CDR3, the DNA is TGTGCCAGCAGTTTATTGGTGAACTATGGCTACACCTTC. It yields the protein CASSLLVNYGYTF.